The 9 T cell receptor beta chains presented below share a single source sample, sequenced in a study of blood T cell repertoires in COVID-19. Clones were read by immunoSEQ multiplex PCR, and TCRdb kept only the in-frame ones, dropping some. The table records 200,000 to 250,000 clones, around 80% of them present only once. Sequenced: peripheral blood. The receptors stem from a woman aged 25 to 45 with COVID-19, enrolled during active disease.

The J gene is TRBJ2-5, the V gene TRBV4-2; 8 positions match TRBD2. The CDR3 is 14 amino acids. The V gene end was trimmed by 1 base and the J gene end by 5 bases; junction bases not matched to a gene: 3. Germline CDR1 LGHNA, CDR2 YNFKEQ. The CDR3 region is CASSQVGLAETQYF. The CDR3 DNA is TGTGCCAGCAGCCAAGTAGGACTAGCCGAGACCCAGTACTTC.

This clone was found once. The chain recombines TRBV30 with TRBJ1-2; D is unresolved. V was pared by 6 bases and J by 8 bases, with 19 bases between. Germline assignment: CDR1 GTSNPN and CDR2 SVGIG (reference sequence). The CDR3 loop spans 13 amino acids. CDR3 nucleotide sequence: TGTGCCTGTTTCGCTCATCTCAAGGAGGGCTACACCTTC. It specifies CACFAHLKEGYTF.

J is TRBJ1-5 and V is TRBV29-1; tentatively, D is TRBD1 (5 bases). V was cut by 4 bases and J by 4 bases, with 11 bases left in between. Per germline, CDR1 SQVTM and CDR2 ANQGSEA. This CDR3 is built from 13 residues. Written as DNA, the CDR3 is TGCAGCGTTGCGGAACAGGATAATCAGCCCCAGCATTTT. Its protein product is CSVAEQDNQPQHF.

The V gene is TRBV5-1, the J gene TRBJ1-2; weak D call: TRBD1 (5 bases). The V and J ends lost 2 bases and 5 bases respectively, with 13 bases between them. This CDR3 has 14 amino acids. Germline lookup yields CDR1 SGHRS and CDR2 YFSETQ. CDR3 in DNA: TGCGCCAGCAGCTTAGACAGATCGAATTATGGCTACACCTTC. Amino acids: CASSLDRSNYGYTF.

CDR3 sequence: CAIRRGPEKTRNTEAFF. CDR3 sequence (DNA): TGTGCCATCAGGCGGGGGCCCGAGAAGACAAGGAACACTGAAGCTTTCTTT. V and J are TRBV10-3 and TRBJ1-1; a possible D gene is TRBD1 (6 bases). This CDR3 is 17 amino acids long. The ends were cut back, 6 bases at V and 1 base at J, with 21 bases in the middle. Germline loops: CDR1 ENHRY, CDR2 SYGVKD.

This chain connects TRBV11-1 to TRBJ2-1; maybe TRBD1 (6 bases). The germline V gene has CDR1 SGHAT and CDR2 FQDESV (reference sequence). The CDR3 has 16 amino acids. V lost 5 bases, J lost 1 base, and 15 bases lay in between. In DNA, the CDR3 is TGTGCCAGCAGCCCGGAGACAGGACGATCCTACAATGAGCAGTTCTTC. This encodes CASSPETGRSYNEQFF.

This chain connects TRBV30 to TRBJ1-2; 7 nucleotides agree with TRBD1. The V segment lost 4 bases and the J segment 8 bases; nucleotides outside the gene matches: 7. Germline CDR1 reads GTSNPN; CDR2 reads SVGIG (reference sequence). This CDR3 has 12 residues. In nucleotides, the CDR3 is TGTGCCTGGATGGACAGGATTGCCGGCTACACCTTC. Translation gives CAWMDRIAGYTF.

In this sample, this clone turned up a few times. The chain couples TRBV19 to TRBJ1-5, with D possibly TRBD1 on 5 matching bases. Germline CDR1 and CDR2: LNHDA and SQIVND (reference sequence). CDR3 length: 11 residues. Between the trimmed V and J ends, which lost 6 bases and 11 bases, there was a span of 11 bases. CDR3 nucleotide sequence: TGTGCCAGTAGCTACCAAGGGGCCCAGCATTTT. It encodes CASSYQGAQHF. Full variable domain (outside the CDR3, taken from reference TRBV19 and TRBJ1-5): DGGITQSPKYLFRKEGQNVTLSCEQNLNHDAMYWYRQDPGQGLRLIYYSQIVNDFQKGDIAEGYSVSREKKESFPLTVTSAQKNPTAFYLCASSYQGAQHFGDGTRLSIL.

This chain connects TRBV9 to TRBJ2-1; 10 nucleotides line up with TRBD2. V trimming: 0 bases; J trimming: 4 bases; junction bases outside the gene matches: 7. From germline, CDR1 is SGDLS and CDR2 YYNGEE. The CDR3 is 17 residues long. Written as DNA, the CDR3 is TGTGCCAGCAGCGTAGACGCCCGGACTAGCGGATACAATGAGCAGTTCTTC. Translating it yields CASSVDARTSGYNEQFF. The full variable domain, completed using reference TRBV9 and TRBJ2-1, is DSGVTQTPKHLITATGQRVTLRCSPRSGDLSVYWYQQSLDQGLQFLIQYYNGEERAKGNILERFSAQQFPDLHSELNLSSLELGDSALYFCASSVDARTSGYNEQFFGPGTRLTVL.